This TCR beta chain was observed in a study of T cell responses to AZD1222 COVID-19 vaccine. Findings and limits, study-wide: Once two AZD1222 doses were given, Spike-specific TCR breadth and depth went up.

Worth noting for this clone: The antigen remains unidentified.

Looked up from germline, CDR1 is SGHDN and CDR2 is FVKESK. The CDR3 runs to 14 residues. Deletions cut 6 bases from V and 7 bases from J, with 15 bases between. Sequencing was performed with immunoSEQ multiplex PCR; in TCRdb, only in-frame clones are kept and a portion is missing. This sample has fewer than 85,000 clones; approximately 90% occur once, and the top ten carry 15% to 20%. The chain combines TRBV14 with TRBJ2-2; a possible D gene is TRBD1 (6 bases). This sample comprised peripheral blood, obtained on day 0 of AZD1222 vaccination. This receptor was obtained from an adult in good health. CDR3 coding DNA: TGTGCCAGCAGACCCACAGGGATTGACGGGGAGCTGTTTTTT. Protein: CASRPTGIDGELFF. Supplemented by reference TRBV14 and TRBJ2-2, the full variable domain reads EAGVTQFPSHSVIEKGQTVTLRCDPISGHDNLYWYRRVMGKEIKFLLHFVKESKQDESGMPNNRFLAERTGGTYSTLKVQPAELEDSGVYFCASRPTGIDGELFFGEGSRLTVL.